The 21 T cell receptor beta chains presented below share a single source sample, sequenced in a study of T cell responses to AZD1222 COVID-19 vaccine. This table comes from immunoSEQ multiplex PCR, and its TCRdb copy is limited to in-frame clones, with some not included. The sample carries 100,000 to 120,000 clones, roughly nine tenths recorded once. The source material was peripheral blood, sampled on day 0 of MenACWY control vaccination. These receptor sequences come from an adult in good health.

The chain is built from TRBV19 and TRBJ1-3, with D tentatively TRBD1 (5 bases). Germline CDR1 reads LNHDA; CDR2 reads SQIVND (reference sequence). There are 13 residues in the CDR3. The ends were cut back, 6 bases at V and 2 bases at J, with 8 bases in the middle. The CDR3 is CASSRDAGNTIYF. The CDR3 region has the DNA TGTGCCAGTAGCCGGGACGCTGGAAACACCATATATTTT.

The CDR3 sequence: CASSQAPGTGGHNEQFF. In DNA, the CDR3 is TGCGCCAGCAGCCAAGCTCCCGGGACAGGTGGCCACAATGAGCAGTTCTTC. The chain carries TRBV4-3 and TRBJ2-1; TRBD1 agrees at 8 bases. This CDR3 spans 17 amino acids. Unmatched junction bases numbered 10, after V lost 1 base and J lost 5 bases. CDR1 and CDR2 (germline): LGHNA, YSLEER.

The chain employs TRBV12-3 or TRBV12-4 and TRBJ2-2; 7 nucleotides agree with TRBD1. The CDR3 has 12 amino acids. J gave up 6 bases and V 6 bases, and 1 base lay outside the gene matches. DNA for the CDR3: TGTGCCAGCAGGAGGGGGCCCGGGGAGCTGTTTTTT. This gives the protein CASRRGPGELFF.

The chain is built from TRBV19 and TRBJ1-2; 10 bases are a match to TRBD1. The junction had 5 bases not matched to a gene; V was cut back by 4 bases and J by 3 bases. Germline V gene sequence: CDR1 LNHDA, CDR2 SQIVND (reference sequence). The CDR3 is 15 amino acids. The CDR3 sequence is CASSKTGGYDYGYTF. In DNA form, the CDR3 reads TGTGCCAGTAGTAAGACAGGGGGCTACGACTATGGCTACACCTTC.

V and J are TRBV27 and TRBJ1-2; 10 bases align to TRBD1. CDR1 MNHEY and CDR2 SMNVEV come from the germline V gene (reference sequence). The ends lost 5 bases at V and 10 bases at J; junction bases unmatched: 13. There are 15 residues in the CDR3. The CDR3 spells CASSPRDRGFVLYTF. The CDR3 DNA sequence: TGTGCCAGCAGTCCTAGGGACAGGGGCTTCGTTCTCTACACCTTC.

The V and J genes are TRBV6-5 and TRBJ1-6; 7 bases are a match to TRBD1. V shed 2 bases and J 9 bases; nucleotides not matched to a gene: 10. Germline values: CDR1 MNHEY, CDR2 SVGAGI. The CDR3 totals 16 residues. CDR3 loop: CASSYDQQGIRSPLHF. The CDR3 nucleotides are TGTGCCAGCAGTTACGATCAACAGGGGATCCGTTCACCCCTCCACTTT.

The CDR3, as DNA: TGTGCCAGCAGCCCGAATAACAGGGGGCGTGAAAAACTGTTTTTT. Protein sequence: CASSPNNRGREKLFF. The V and J genes are TRBV28 and TRBJ1-4; TRBD1 matches 9 bases. This CDR3 region has 15 residues. V lost 6 bases, J lost 7 bases, and 9 bases stayed unmatched. From germline, CDR1 is MDHEN and CDR2 SYDVKM.

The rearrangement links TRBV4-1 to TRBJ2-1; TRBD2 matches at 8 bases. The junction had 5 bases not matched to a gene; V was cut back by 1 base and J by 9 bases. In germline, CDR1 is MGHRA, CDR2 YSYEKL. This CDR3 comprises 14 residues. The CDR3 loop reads CASSQGTSRGEQFF. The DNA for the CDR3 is TGCGCCAGCAGCCAAGGGACTAGCAGAGGTGAGCAGTTCTTC.

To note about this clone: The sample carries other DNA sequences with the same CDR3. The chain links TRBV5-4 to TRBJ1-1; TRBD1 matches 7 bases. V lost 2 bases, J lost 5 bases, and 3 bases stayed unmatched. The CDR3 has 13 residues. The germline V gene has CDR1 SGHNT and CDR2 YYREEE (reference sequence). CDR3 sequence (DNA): TGTGCCAGCAGCTTACAGGGGACGACTGAAGCTTTCTTT. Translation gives CASSLQGTTEAFF.

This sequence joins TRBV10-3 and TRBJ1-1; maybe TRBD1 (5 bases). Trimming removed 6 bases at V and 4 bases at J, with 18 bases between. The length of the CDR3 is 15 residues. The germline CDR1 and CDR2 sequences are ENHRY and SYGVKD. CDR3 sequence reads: CAIRRDELASTEAFF. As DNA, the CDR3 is TGTGCCATCAGAAGGGACGAACTGGCGAGCACTGAAGCTTTCTTT.

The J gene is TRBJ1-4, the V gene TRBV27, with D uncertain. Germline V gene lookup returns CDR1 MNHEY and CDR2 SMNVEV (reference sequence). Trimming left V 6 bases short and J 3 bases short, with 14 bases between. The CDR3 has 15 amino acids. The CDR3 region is CASSPSGVANEKLFF. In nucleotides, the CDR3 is TGTGCCAGCAGCCCCAGCGGGGTAGCTAATGAAAAACTGTTTTTT. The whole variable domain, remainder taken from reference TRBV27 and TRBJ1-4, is EAQVTQNPRYLITVTGKKLTVTCSQNMNHEYMSWYRQDPGLGLRQIYYSMNVEVTDKGDVPEGYKVSRKEKRNFPLILESPSPNQTSLYFCASSPSGVANEKLFFGSGTQLSVL.

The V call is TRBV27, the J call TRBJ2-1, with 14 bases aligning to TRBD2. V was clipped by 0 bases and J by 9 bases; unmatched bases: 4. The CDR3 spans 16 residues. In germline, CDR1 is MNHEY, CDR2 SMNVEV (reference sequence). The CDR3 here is CASSLSGTSGGGEQFF. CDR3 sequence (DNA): TGTGCCAGCAGTTTATCCGGGACTAGCGGGGGAGGTGAGCAGTTCTTC.

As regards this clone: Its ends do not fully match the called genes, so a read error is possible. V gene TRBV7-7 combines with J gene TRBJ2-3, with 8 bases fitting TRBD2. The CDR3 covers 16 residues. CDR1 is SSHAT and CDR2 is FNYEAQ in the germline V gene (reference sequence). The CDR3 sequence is CASSLEPGLVGDTQYF. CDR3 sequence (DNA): TGTGCTAGCAGCTTAGAGCCGGGACTAGTCGGGGATACGCAGTATTTT.

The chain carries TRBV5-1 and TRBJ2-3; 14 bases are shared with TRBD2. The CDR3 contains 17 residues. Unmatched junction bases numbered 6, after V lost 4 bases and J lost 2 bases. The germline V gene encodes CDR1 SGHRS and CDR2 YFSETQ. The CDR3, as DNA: TGCGCCAGCAGCGTAGGACTAGCGGGGGGACCCACAGATACGCAGTATTTT. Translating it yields CASSVGLAGGPTDTQYF. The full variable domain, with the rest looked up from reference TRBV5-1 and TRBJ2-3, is KAGVTQTPRYLIKTRGQQVTLSCSPISGHRSVSWYQQTPGQGLQFLFEYFSETQRNKGNFPGRFSGRQFSNSRSEMNVSTLELGDSALYLCASSVGLAGGPTDTQYFGPGTRLTVL.

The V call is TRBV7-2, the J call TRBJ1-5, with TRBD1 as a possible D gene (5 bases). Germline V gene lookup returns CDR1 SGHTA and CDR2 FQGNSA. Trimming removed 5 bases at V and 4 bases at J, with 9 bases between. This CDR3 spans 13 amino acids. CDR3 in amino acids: CASSRRENQPQHF. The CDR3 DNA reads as TGTGCCAGCAGCCGCAGGGAGAATCAGCCCCAGCATTTT.

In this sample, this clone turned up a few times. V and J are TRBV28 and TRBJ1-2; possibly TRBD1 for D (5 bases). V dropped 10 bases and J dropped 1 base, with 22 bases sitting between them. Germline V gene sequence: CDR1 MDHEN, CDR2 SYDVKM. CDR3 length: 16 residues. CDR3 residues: CAIQGQGDSINYGYTF. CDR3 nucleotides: TGTGCCATCCAGGGTCAGGGAGACTCAATTAACTATGGCTACACCTTC.

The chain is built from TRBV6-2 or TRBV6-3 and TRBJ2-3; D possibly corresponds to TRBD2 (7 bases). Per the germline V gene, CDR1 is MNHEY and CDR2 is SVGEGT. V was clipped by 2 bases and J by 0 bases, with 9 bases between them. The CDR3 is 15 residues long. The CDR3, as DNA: TGTGCCAGCAGTTACGGGGGGGCTAGCACAGATACGCAGTATTTT. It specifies CASSYGGASTDTQYF.

CDR3 in DNA: TGTGCCAGCAGCGTGGGAGGGTCGGGCAATCAGCCCCAGCATTTT. Amino acids: CASSVGGSGNQPQHF. The chain couples TRBV9 to TRBJ1-5; D gene unclear. From germline, CDR1 is SGDLS and CDR2 YYNGEE. The CDR3 has 15 amino acids. V was clipped by 2 bases and J by 2 bases, with 11 bases between them.

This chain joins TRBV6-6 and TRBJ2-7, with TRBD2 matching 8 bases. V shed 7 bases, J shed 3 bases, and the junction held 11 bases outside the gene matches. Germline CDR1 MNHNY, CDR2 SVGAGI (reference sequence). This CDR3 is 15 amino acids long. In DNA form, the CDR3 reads TGTGCCAGCACCAGGTGGGCGGGGGGTTTCTACGAGCAGTACTTC. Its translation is CASTRWAGGFYEQYF.

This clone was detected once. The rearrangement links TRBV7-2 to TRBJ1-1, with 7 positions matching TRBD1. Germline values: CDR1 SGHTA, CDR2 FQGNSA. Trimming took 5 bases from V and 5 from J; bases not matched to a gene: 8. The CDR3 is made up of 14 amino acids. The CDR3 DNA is TGTGCCAGCAGCCCAGGGGGAGTGCAGACTGAAGCTTTCTTT. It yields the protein CASSPGGVQTEAFF.

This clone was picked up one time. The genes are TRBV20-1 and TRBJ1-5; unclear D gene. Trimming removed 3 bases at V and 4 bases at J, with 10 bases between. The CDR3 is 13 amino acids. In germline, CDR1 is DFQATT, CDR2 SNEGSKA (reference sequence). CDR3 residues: CSASTETNQPQHF. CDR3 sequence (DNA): TGCAGTGCTAGTACGGAGACTAATCAGCCCCAGCATTTT.